The entry below describes one T cell receptor beta chain. What it recognizes is unknown. These data are taken from a study of cytomegalovirus exposure and HLA in healthy donors. About the study: Researchers found that approximately 80% of 398 genotyped donors fell within the Caucasian-associated ancestry cluster.

The germline V gene has CDR1 SNHLY and CDR2 FYNNEI. With 7 bases clipped from V and 6 bases from J, the junction kept 9 bases outside the gene matches. The CDR3 sequence is 15 residues long. Study observations and caveats: The listing of roughly 160 TCR beta chains classed them as cytomegalovirus-associated. Later findings reportedly placed an Asian-associated ancestry cluster below the approximately 650-donor mean for N-insertions. Reported performance of the classifier showed diagnosis of cytomegalovirus status with high specificity and sensitivity.

PCR primers comprised 60 Vbeta and 13 Jbeta primers. Profiling relied on immunoSEQ multiplex PCR, and the TCRdb table lists in-frame clones only, not all of them. The top ten clones hold roughly 25% of a sample with some 77,000 clones, roughly three quarters of them seen once. The sequence came from a woman in her forties or fifties in good health and CMV-seropositive. V and J are TRBV2 and TRBJ1-6, with TRBD1 matching 7 bases. Sequencing was performed on PBMCs. DNA of the CDR3: TGTGCCAGCACTCGGACCGGGACAGCTAATTCACCCCTCCACTTT. This gives the protein CASTRTGTANSPLHF.